The subject of this entry is one TCR beta chain. Trimming pared 6 bases from V and 1 base from J, leaving 10 bases between. The CDR3 spans 14 residues. Germline V gene lookup returns CDR1 MNHEY and CDR2 SMNVEV (reference sequence). The data are from a study of blood T cell repertoires in COVID-19. Study information: The United States, Italy and Spain supplied acute and convalescent COVID-19 samples. The cDNA or gDNA used as material had been derived from T cells, B-cell-depleted T cells, or PBMCs.

Original data processing: It was from reference gene primer amplification that nucleated cell counts were estimated. Only in-frame clones appear in the TCRdb table, and some are missing; sequencing was by immunoSEQ multiplex PCR. D and trimming were read from the DNA, whereas the V and J calls and clone size are those reported in that table. This sample carries fewer than 50,000 clones, around 80% of them seen once, and the ten largest clones take under 50%. V gene TRBV27 combines with J gene TRBJ1-3, with D possibly being TRBD1 (5 bases). The sample was peripheral blood. The sequence derives from an elderly man with active or convalescent COVID-19. CDR3 nucleotides: TGTGCCAGCAGCCAGGGCACTTCTGGAAACACCATATATTTT. This codes for CASSQGTSGNTIYF.